This T cell receptor beta chain was observed in a study of blood T cell repertoires in COVID-19. The table came from immunoSEQ multiplex PCR; TCRdb's copy has only in-frame clones and leaves some out. Of some 190,000 clones in the sample, about 85% were seen once. V gave up 4 bases and J gave up 5 bases; unmatched junction bases: 8. The CDR3 covers 16 residues. Germline lookup yields CDR1 SEHNR and CDR2 FQNEAQ (reference sequence). The TCR sequence derives from a woman between 35 and 50 years old in a cohort exposed to, infected with or recovered from COVID-19 (not recorded which). This chain uses TRBV7-9 with TRBJ1-3; 10 positions match TRBD1. Material: PBMCs or T cells enriched from blood (not recorded which). CDR3 DNA: TGTGCCAGCAGCTCGTCTACGGGACAGGGGAGAAACACCATATATTTT. Its protein is CASSSSTGQGRNTIYF.